The 8 T cell receptor beta chains below were found in one sample sequenced in a study of blood T cell repertoires in COVID-19. Repertoires were generated with immunoSEQ multiplex PCR, while TCRdb's copy carries only in-frame clones and drops some. The data contain 45,000 to 50,000 clones, around 85% of them singletons. Sequencing used peripheral blood. These receptors all stem from a woman in her fifties or sixties with acute or convalescent COVID-19.

V is TRBV10-2 and J is TRBJ2-7; D possibly corresponds to TRBD1 (5 bases). In germline, CDR1 is WSHSY, CDR2 SAAADI. The V gene lost 3 bases and the J gene lost 1 base, with 16 bases spanning the gap. The CDR3 has 16 residues. CDR3 nucleotides: TGCGCCAGCAGTGATTTCCAGGGCGTTAGGTCCTACGAGCAGTACTTC. This encodes CASSDFQGVRSYEQYF.

This clone was seen a few times. The V call is TRBV5-1, the J call TRBJ2-7; D perhaps matches TRBD1 (5 bases). Per germline, CDR1 SGHRS and CDR2 YFSETQ. This CDR3 is built from 12 residues. V dropped 4 bases and J dropped 3 bases, with 8 bases sitting between them. The CDR3 DNA reads as TGCGCCAGCAGCCCCGACAGCTACGAGCAGTACTTC. It codes for CASSPDSYEQYF.

This chain connects TRBV5-6 to TRBJ1-1; D unclear. This CDR3 is 17 amino acids long. Germline CDR1 is SGHDT and CDR2 is YYEEEE. The V end lost 2 bases, the J end lost 0 bases, and 17 bases lay between the germline ends. CDR3 DNA: TGTGCCAGCAGCTTCACGACCACTAGGCGCATGAACACTGAAGCTTTCTTT. Protein: CASSFTTTRRMNTEAFF.

V usage is TRBV5-6 and J usage is TRBJ1-6, with no clear D. The germline V gene has CDR1 SGHDT and CDR2 YYEEEE. Trimming shortened V by 2 bases and J by 10 bases, and 7 bases separated the two germline ends. The CDR3 consists of 12 residues. CDR3 protein: CASSFLRSPLHF. The DNA for the CDR3 is TGTGCCAGCAGCTTCCTTCGGTCACCCCTCCACTTT.

The V gene is TRBV11-2, the J gene TRBJ1-3; 10 positions agree with TRBD1. V shed 8 bases and J 2 bases; nucleotides not matched to a gene: 0. This CDR3 spans 13 amino acids. In germline, CDR1 is SGHAT, CDR2 FQNNGV. Written as DNA, the CDR3 is TGTGCCAGCGGGACAGGGGCTGGAAACACCATATATTTT. Translating gives CASGTGAGNTIYF.

The chain links TRBV10-3 to TRBJ2-5; D perhaps matches TRBD2 (5 bases). This CDR3 region has 16 residues. CDR1 is ENHRY, CDR2 SYGVKD, per germline. The ends were cut back, 10 bases at V and 5 bases at J, with 26 bases in the middle. This CDR3 reads CATTISDRPTGETQYF. CDR3 sequence (DNA): TGTGCCACAACCATCAGCGACCGCCCGACGGGGGAGACCCAGTACTTC.

This clone was recorded at least ten times. The chain employs TRBV13 and TRBJ2-1; tentative D call: TRBD1 (6 bases). Trimming removed 5 bases from V and 7 bases from J, with 12 bases in between. Germline CDR1 reads PRHDT; CDR2 reads FYEKMQ (reference sequence). The CDR3 has 13 amino acids. The CDR3 here is CASSPARGNEQFF. CDR3 coding DNA: TGTGCCAGCAGCCCCGCCAGGGGAAATGAGCAGTTCTTC.

This clone was observed once. The V gene is TRBV5-4, the J gene TRBJ2-5, with D possibly being TRBD1 (5 bases). V was trimmed by 2 bases and J by 5 bases, leaving 13 bases between them. Germline V gene data show CDR1 as SGHNT and CDR2 as YYREEE (reference sequence). CDR3 length equals 14 residues. CDR3 nucleotides: TGTGCCAGCAGCTTCAAGCAGGGTGGGGAGACCCAGTACTTC. Translating gives CASSFKQGGETQYF.